The 10 T cell receptor beta chains in this list originate from one sample, sequenced in a study of shared clonotypes between healthy human individuals. The protocol was immunoSEQ multiplex PCR, while the TCRdb copy is restricted to in-frame clones and leaves out a portion. The sample holds nearly 1 million clones; approximately 80% are singletons and the top ten take 1.5%. Material for sequencing was memory CD4+ T cells sorted from blood. Subset denoted: CD45RA-negative fraction. The receptors derive from a man younger than 35 in good health.

The chain joins TRBV2 to TRBJ2-5, with 10 bases identical to TRBD2. This CDR3 region has 12 residues. Germline CDR1 and CDR2: SNHLY and FYNNEI. V gave up 9 bases and J gave up 8 bases; unmatched junction bases: 6. The CDR3 nucleotides are TGTGCCAGTTTAGCGGGAGGATTAACCCAGTACTTC. This gives the protein CASLAGGLTQYF.

A note on this clone: The identical CDR3 is also encoded by other nucleotide sequences in the sample. The chain joins TRBV5-1 to TRBJ2-7; the D gene is possibly TRBD2 (5 bases). The CDR3 extends over 14 amino acids. Trimming shortened V by 0 bases and J by 4 bases, and 11 bases separated the two germline ends. Germline CDR1 and CDR2: SGHRS and YFSETQ. The CDR3 coding sequence is TGCGCCAGCAGCTTGGAAGGAGGCCCTTACGAGCAGTACTTC. Translating it yields CASSLEGGPYEQYF.

V is TRBV2 and J is TRBJ1-2, with D maybe TRBD1 (6 bases). V was pared by 5 bases and J by 8 bases, with 21 bases between. The CDR3 runs to 15 residues. Germline CDR1 and CDR2: SNHLY and FYNNEI. CDR3 region: CASSPDDRPAGGYTF. The DNA for the CDR3 is TGTGCCAGCAGTCCTGACGACAGGCCCGCCGGGGGCTACACCTTC.

This chain links TRBV18 with TRBJ2-7; perhaps D is TRBD1 or TRBD2 (6 bases each). CDR3 length equals 14 residues. Germline CDR1 is KGHSH and CDR2 is LQKENI. The germline V and J ends were trimmed by 3 bases and 3 bases, with 12 bases remaining between them. The CDR3 DNA sequence: TGTGCCAGCTCACCTTGGGGGGCAAGCTACGAGCAGTACTTC. As protein: CASSPWGASYEQYF.

CDR3 amino acids: CASSYIRAGDTEAFF. Written as DNA, the CDR3 is TGTGCCAGCAGTTACATCCGGGCAGGGGACACTGAAGCTTTCTTT. The genes are TRBV6-5 and TRBJ1-1; maybe TRBD1 (6 bases). The CDR3 extends over 15 amino acids. With 2 bases removed from V and 3 bases from J, the gap between germline ends came to 13 bases. The germline V gene has CDR1 MNHEY and CDR2 SVGAGI.

This clone is a singleton in its sample. The chain has TRBV6-1 and TRBJ2-1; TRBD2 matches 9 bases. The CDR3 runs to 14 residues. The trim removed 1 base at V and 10 bases at J, leaving 5 bases unmatched. CDR1 MNHNS and CDR2 SASEGT come from the germline V gene. The CDR3, as DNA: TGTGCCAGCAGTGAAGGATGGAGCGGGGGGGAGCAGTTCTTC. Translated, it gives CASSEGWSGGEQFF.

A note on this clone: A far larger clone is a single base away, which makes a read error likely. The chain carries TRBV10-3 and TRBJ1-1, with D maybe TRBD1 (5 bases). Germline lookup yields CDR1 ENHRY and CDR2 SYGVKD. Trimming stripped 6 bases from V and 1 base from J, with 12 bases between. This CDR3 is built from 14 residues. This CDR3 reads CAISAETANTEAFF. The DNA of the CDR3 is TGTGCCATCAGCGCCGAGACAGCGAACACTGAAGCTTTCTTT.

The V and J genes are TRBV6-1 and TRBJ2-5; D gene ambiguous. Looked up from germline, CDR1 is MNHNS and CDR2 is SASEGT. Trimming stripped 5 bases from V and 2 bases from J, with 9 bases between. This CDR3 has 13 residues. CDR3 DNA sequence: TGTGCCAGCAGTCAACGGACGCAAGAGACCCAGTACTTC. This codes for CASSQRTQETQYF.

CDR3 bases: TGTGCCAGCGCGCGAGGCGGGAGTTACAATGAGCAGTTCTTC. Translation gives CASARGGSYNEQFF. V and J are TRBV19 and TRBJ2-1; 7 nucleotides agree with TRBD2. The CDR3 totals 14 residues. Germline CDR1 LNHDA, CDR2 SQIVND (reference sequence). With 9 bases clipped from V and 4 bases from J, the junction kept 9 bases outside the gene matches.

This chain links TRBV6-6 with TRBJ2-4, with D possibly TRBD1 on 5 matching bases. CDR3 length equals 15 residues. Germline V gene data show CDR1 as MNHNY and CDR2 as SVGAGI (reference sequence). The V gene lost 7 bases and the J gene lost 0 bases, with 13 bases spanning the gap. The CDR3 loop reads CASTFDSGAKNIQYF. The DNA of the CDR3 is TGTGCCAGCACCTTCGACAGTGGAGCCAAAAACATTCAGTACTTC.